This entry concerns a single T cell receptor beta chain. What it binds is not known. The data were obtained in a study of response to subunit inactivated influenza vaccine. Points from the study as a whole: Authors suggested each seasonal flu vaccination may recruit only limited numbers of new T cells.

CDR1 is DFQATT and CDR2 is SNEGSKA in the germline V gene (reference sequence). Trimming shortened V by 1 base and J by 6 bases, and 9 bases separated the two germline ends. The CDR3 is 13 amino acids. TCRdb reprocessed the RT-PCR reads with MiXCR, giving one entry per CDR3 protein. The data contain 550,000 to 650,000 distinct CDR3 sequences, approximately 10% of them seen just once; the ten biggest clones take up 10%. The sequences come from PBMCs from blood, collected on the day of vaccination. The source of this sequence is a middle-aged man who received an inactivated influenza vaccine. This chain joins TRBV20-1 and TRBJ2-2; D gene uncertain. CDR3 sequence: CSARVMLSGELFF. For the CDR3, the DNA is TGCAGTGCTAGAGTTATGCTGTCCGGGGAGCTGTTTTTT.